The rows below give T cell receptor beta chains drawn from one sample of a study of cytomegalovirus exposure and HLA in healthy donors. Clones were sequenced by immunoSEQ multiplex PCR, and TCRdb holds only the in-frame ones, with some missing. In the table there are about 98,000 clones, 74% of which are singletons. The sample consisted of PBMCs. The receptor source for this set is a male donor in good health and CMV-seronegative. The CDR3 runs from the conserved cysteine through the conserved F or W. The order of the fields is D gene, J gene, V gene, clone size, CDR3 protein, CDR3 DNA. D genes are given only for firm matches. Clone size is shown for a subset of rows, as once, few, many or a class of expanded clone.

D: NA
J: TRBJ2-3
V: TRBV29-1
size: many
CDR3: CSVGGQGDTQYF
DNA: TGCAGCGTTGGGGGTCAGGGGGATACGCAGTATTTT

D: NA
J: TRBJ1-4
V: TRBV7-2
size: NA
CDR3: CASSLTSYPGQFNEKLFF
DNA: TGTGCCAGCAGCTTGACCTCCTATCCAGGACAGTTTAATGAAAAACTGTTTTTT

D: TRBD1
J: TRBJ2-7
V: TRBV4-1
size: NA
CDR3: CASSQIIPRTGGSSEQYF
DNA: TGCGCCAGCAGCCAAATTATTCCCAGGACAGGGGGTTCCTCCGAGCAGTACTTC

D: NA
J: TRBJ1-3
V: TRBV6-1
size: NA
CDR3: CASSEATHMSTIYF
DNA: TGTGCCAGCAGTGAAGCAACCCATATGAGTACCATATATTTT

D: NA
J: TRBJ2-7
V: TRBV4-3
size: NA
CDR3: CASSQDRSSYEQYF
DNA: TGCGCCAGCAGCCAAGATCGGAGCTCCTACGAGCAGTACTTC

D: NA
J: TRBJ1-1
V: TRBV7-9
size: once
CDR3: CASSFSGPDTEAFF
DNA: TGTGCCAGCAGCTTTTCGGGTCCGGACACTGAAGCTTTCTTT

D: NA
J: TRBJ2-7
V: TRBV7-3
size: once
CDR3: CASSLTGADGYEQYF
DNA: TGTGCCAGCAGCTTAACGGGGGCTGATGGCTACGAGCAGTACTTC

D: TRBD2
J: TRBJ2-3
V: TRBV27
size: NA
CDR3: CASSLTSGRWTDTQYF
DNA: TGTGCCAGCAGTCTCACTAGCGGGAGATGGACAGATACGCAGTATTTT

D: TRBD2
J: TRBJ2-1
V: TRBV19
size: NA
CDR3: CASSTIAGGNNEQFF
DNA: TGTGCCAGTAGTACCATAGCGGGAGGGAACAATGAGCAGTTCTTC

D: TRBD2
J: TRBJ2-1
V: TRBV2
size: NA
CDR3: CASSEWTSGSSSYNEQFF
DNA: TGTGCCAGCAGTGAATGGACTAGCGGTTCGAGCTCCTACAATGAGCAGTTCTTC

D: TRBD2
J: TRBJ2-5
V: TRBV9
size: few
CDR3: CASSPRIAGVSETQYF
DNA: TGTGCCAGCAGCCCGAGGATAGCGGGAGTGAGTGAGACCCAGTACTTC

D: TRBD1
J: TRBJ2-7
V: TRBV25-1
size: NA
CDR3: CASSESTGAYEQYF
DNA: TGTGCCAGCAGTGAATCCACAGGGGCCTACGAGCAGTACTTC

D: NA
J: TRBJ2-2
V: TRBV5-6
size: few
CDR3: CASSLWDTVTGELFF
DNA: TGTGCCAGCAGCTTATGGGACACCGTCACCGGGGAGCTGTTTTTT

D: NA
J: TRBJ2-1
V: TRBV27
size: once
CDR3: CASSLVPDTYNEQFF
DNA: TGTGCCAGCAGTTTAGTCCCAGATACCTACAATGAGCAGTTCTTC

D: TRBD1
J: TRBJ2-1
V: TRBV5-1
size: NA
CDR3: CASSLAQGSYNEQFF
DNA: TGCGCCAGCAGCTTGGCACAGGGGTCCTACAATGAGCAGTTCTTC

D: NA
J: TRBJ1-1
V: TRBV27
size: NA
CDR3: CASSLRVRVNTEAFF
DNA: TGTGCCAGCAGTTTACGGGTTCGGGTAAACACTGAAGCTTTCTTT

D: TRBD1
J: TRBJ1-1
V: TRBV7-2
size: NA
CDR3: CASRLKQGSTEAFF
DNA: TGTGCCAGCAGGTTAAAACAGGGGAGCACTGAAGCTTTCTTT

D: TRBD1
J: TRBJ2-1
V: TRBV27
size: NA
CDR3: CASGDRVINEQFF
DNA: TGTGCCAGCGGGGACAGGGTGATAAATGAGCAGTTCTTC

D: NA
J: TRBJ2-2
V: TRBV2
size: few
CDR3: CASSEQGRGPGELFF
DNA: TGTGCCAGCAGTGAACAGGGGCGCGGACCCGGGGAGCTGTTTTTT

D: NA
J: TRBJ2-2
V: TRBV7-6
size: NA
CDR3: CASSLDLRTLGGELFF
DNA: TGTGCCAGCAGCTTAGATCTACGAACCCTTGGCGGGGAGCTGTTTTTT

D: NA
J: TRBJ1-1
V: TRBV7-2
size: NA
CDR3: CASSLVSGRALGEAFF
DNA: TGTGCCAGCAGCTTAGTCTCTGGCAGGGCCCTTGGTGAAGCTTTCTTT

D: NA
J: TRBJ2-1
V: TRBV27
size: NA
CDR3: CASSLALSGSSYNEQFF
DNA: TGTGCCAGCAGTTTAGCCCTTAGCGGTAGCTCCTACAATGAGCAGTTCTTC